A selection of T cell receptor beta chains follows, all from one sample in a study of PD-L1 blockade in urothelial cancer. Some clones are missing from TCRdb's copy, which holds only in-frame ones; the method was immunoSEQ multiplex PCR. The data hold around 100,000 clones, with 70% to 90% observed a single time. This specimen was PBMCs, taken around atezolizumab (anti-PD-L1) treatment. These receptors originate from a man in his fifties with urothelial cancer. CDR3s include the opening cysteine and the closing phenylalanine or tryptophan. A D gene is named only where the DNA matches it firmly. Not every row has a clone size; where given, it reads once, few, many or a size class.

14 | - | TRBD2 | TRBJ2-1 | TRBV5-1 | TGCGCCAGCAGGGGCGGGAGTTTGTACAATGAGCAGTTCTTC | CASRGGSLYNEQFF
14 | - | - | TRBJ1-3 | TRBV19 | TGTGCCAGTAGTATTGGAGGGTCTGGAAACACCATATATTTT | CASSIGGSGNTIYF
15 | - | - | TRBJ1-3 | TRBV18 | TGTGCCAGCTCCCGCCCGGGGGACTCTGGAAACACCATATATTTT | CASSRPGDSGNTIYF
14 | - | TRBD2 | TRBJ2-7 | TRBV5-1 | TGCGCCAGCAGCTTCTCTAGCGGACCCTACGAGCAGTACTTC | CASSFSSGPYEQYF
15 | few | - | TRBJ2-7 | TRBV27 | TGTGCCAGCAGCCCCATAAGAGACATACCCTACGAGCAGTACTTC | CASSPIRDIPYEQYF
14 | - | - | TRBJ2-5 | TRBV28 | TGTGCCAGCAGCCCCCCCCAGGGTTGGGAGACCCAGTACTTC | CASSPPQGWETQYF
14 | - | TRBD1 | TRBJ1-4 | TRBV6-5 | TGTGCCAGCAGTAAGGGACAGGCTTTCGAAAAACTGTTTTTT | CASSKGQAFEKLFF
19 | - | TRBD2 | TRBJ2-1 | TRBV5-6 | TGTGCCAGCAGCTGGACGGGACTAGCGGACTTAAGCTCCTACAATGAGCAGTTCTTC | CASSWTGLADLSSYNEQFF
13 | - | TRBD1 | TRBJ2-7 | TRBV7-9 | TGTGCCAGCAGCTTCGGGACAGCTTACGAGCAGTACTTC | CASSFGTAYEQYF
19 | few | TRBD2 | TRBJ2-3 | TRBV18 | TGTGCCAGCTCTCGGACTAGCGGGGGAGGGTCTTCTCGCACAGATACGCAGTATTTT | CASSRTSGGGSSRTDTQYF
17 | - | TRBD1 | TRBJ1-3 | TRBV18 | TGTGCCAGCTCACGGGGACAGGGTTCCAGGCCTGGAAACACCATATATTTT | CASSRGQGSRPGNTIYF
18 | - | - | TRBJ2-7 | TRBV19 | TGTGCCAGTAGTATAACCCCAGGTGGGGGGACTGGAGCCTACGAGCAGTACTTC | CASSITPGGGTGAYEQYF
11 | - | - | TRBJ2-1 | TRBV6-4 | TGTGCCAGCAGTGCGGGGAGTGAGCAGTTCTTC | CASSAGSEQFF
16 | - | TRBD1 | TRBJ2-5 | TRBV19 | TGTGCCAGTAGTCCAAGCCGGGACAGGTGGCGCGAGACCCAGTACTTC | CASSPSRDRWRETQYF
16 | - | - | TRBJ1-1 | TRBV29-1 | TGCAGCGTTGTAGGACAGCAACCTCAAAAGAACACTGAAGCTTTCTTT | CSVVGQQPQKNTEAFF
15 | - | - | TRBJ2-3 | TRBV2 | TGTGCCAGCAGTGACAAAACGGGGTGGGCAGATACGCAGTATTTT | CASSDKTGWADTQYF
14 | - | - | TRBJ2-7 | TRBV18 | TGTGCCAGCTCCCCATCTCGGGGTACCTACGAGCAGTACTTC | CASSPSRGTYEQYF
15 | - | - | TRBJ2-3 | TRBV5-1 | TGCGCCAGCAGCTCAAACAACGTCGGCACAGATACGCAGTATTTT | CASSSNNVGTDTQYF
15 | - | TRBD2 | TRBJ2-7 | TRBV5-1 | TGCGCCAGCAGCTTGAACAGCGGGGCATCCTACGAGCAGTACTTC | CASSLNSGASYEQYF
14 | - | - | TRBJ2-7 | TRBV9 | TGTGCCAGCAGCGGGGGAGAGAACTCCTACGAGCAGTACTTC | CASSGGENSYEQYF
15 | few | TRBD1 | TRBJ2-3 | TRBV7-3 | TGTGCCAGCAGCTTAAGCCCAGGGGGCGCAGATACGCAGTATTTT | CASSLSPGGADTQYF
15 | - | TRBD2 | TRBJ2-1 | TRBV10-3 | TGTGCCATCAGTGAGTTGGCTAGCGGGACGGATGAGCAGTTCTTC | CAISELASGTDEQFF
14 | - | TRBD1 | TRBJ2-7 | TRBV9 | TGTGCCAGCAGCGTAGGAGGGACAGGACACGAGCAGTACTTC | CASSVGGTGHEQYF
16 | - | - | TRBJ1-1 | TRBV5-6 | TGTGCCAGCAGCTTGGGGATCCGACGGACTAACACTGAAGCTTTCTTT | CASSLGIRRTNTEAFF
13 | - | - | TRBJ2-7 | TRBV7-2 | TGTGCCAGCAGCGCCGGGGTGGGGTACGAGCAGTACTTC | CASSAGVGYEQYF
17 | - | TRBD1 | TRBJ1-6 | TRBV28 | TGTGCCAGCAGTTTCCGACGGACAGGGAACTATAATTCACCCCTCCACTTT | CASSFRRTGNYNSPLHF
17 | - | TRBD2 | TRBJ2-7 | TRBV5-1 | TGCGCCAGCAGGCCAAGGACTAGCGGGAGGGCGATGTTCGAGCAGTACTTC | CASRPRTSGRAMFEQYF
14 | - | - | TRBJ1-2 | TRBV5-4 | TGTGCCAGCAGCTTGGATGGGGGGGCGGGTGGCTACACCTTC | CASSLDGGAGGYTF
17 | - | TRBD2 | TRBJ2-3 | TRBV7-2 | TGTGCCAGCAGCTTAGCGAGGGCTAGCGGGAGTACAGATACGCAGTATTTT | CASSLARASGSTDTQYF
16 | once | TRBD1 | TRBJ1-2 | TRBV27 | TGTGCCAGCAGTTTCAGGGTTGGGACAGGGGGCGATGGCTACACCTTC | CASSFRVGTGGDGYTF
16 | - | TRBD1 | TRBJ2-1 | TRBV7-7 | TGTGCTAGCAGCTTAGGACACAGGGGGCTGGGGAATGAGCAGTTCTTC | CASSLGHRGLGNEQFF
16 | - | - | TRBJ2-3 | TRBV7-2 | TGTGCCAGCAGCTTAGGGGGGACACTTGTCTCAGATACGCAGTATTTT | CASSLGGTLVSDTQYF
14 | - | - | TRBJ2-7 | TRBV10-3 | TGTGCCATCAGTGAGTCGACCGGGACCTACGAGCAGTACTTC | CAISESTGTYEQYF
14 | - | - | TRBJ1-1 | TRBV18 | TGTGCCAGCTCTTCCGGGGTCATGAACACTGAAGCTTTCTTT | CASSSGVMNTEAFF
14 | - | TRBD1 | TRBJ1-1 | TRBV28 | TGTGCCAGCAGGCCCTGGGACAGGGGCACTGAAGCTTTCTTT | CASRPWDRGTEAFF
14 | once | - | TRBJ2-7 | TRBV13 | TGTGCCAGCAGCTTAGCCTCAAAACTCTACGAGCAGTACTTC | CASSLASKLYEQYF
15 | - | - | TRBJ2-2 | TRBV9 | TGTGCCAGCAGCGTCAATCGGGTAAACACCGGGGAGCTGTTTTTT | CASSVNRVNTGELFF
14 | - | TRBD2 | TRBJ2-7 | TRBV6-1 | TGTGCCAGCAGGGGGACGGGAGGCTCCTACGAGCAGTACTTC | CASRGTGGSYEQYF
12 | - | - | TRBJ2-7 | TRBV7-8 | TGTGCCAGCAGCTTAGTCCAATACGAGCAGTACTTC | CASSLVQYEQYF
19 | - | TRBD2 | TRBJ2-5 | TRBV28 | TGTGCCAGCAGTTTATCAACCGGCGGTAGCGGGAAAATGAGGGAGACCCAGTACTTC | CASSLSTGGSGKMRETQYF
12 | - | - | TRBJ2-3 | TRBV9 | TGTGCCAGCAGCGTAGGAGGAGATACGCAGTATTTT | CASSVGGDTQYF
15 | - | - | TRBJ1-2 | TRBV5-5 | TGTGCCAGCAGCCCTACAGCTATAACTAACTATGGCTACACCTTC | CASSPTAITNYGYTF
14 | - | - | TRBJ2-7 | TRBV7-2 | TGTGCCAGCAGCCACTCAAATCCTCCCTACGAGCAGTACTTC | CASSHSNPPYEQYF
15 | - | - | TRBJ2-5 | TRBV23-1 | TGCGCCAGCAGTCGTGGGCTCCTTCCTAAAGAGACCCAGTACTTC | CASSRGLLPKETQYF
16 | once | - | TRBJ1-1 | TRBV6-5 | TGTGCCAGCAGTTACTCATCGGGTCGAAGGAACACTGAAGCTTTCTTT | CASSYSSGRRNTEAFF
13 | - | - | TRBJ1-2 | TRBV6-6 | TGTGCCAGCGGTACCGGGCCCCCGGGAGGCTACACCTTC | CASGTGPPGGYTF
13 | - | - | TRBJ2-1 | TRBV10-2 | TGCGCCAGCTCAATAGAAGATTACAATGAGCAGTTCTTC | CASSIEDYNEQFF
15 | - | TRBD2 | TRBJ2-7 | TRBV18 | TGTGCCAGCTCGCCTACTAGCGGGGGGACCTACGAGCAGTACTTC | CASSPTSGGTYEQYF
14 | - | TRBD2 | TRBJ2-1 | TRBV27 | TGTGCCAGCAGTCACGGACTAGCGGGCAATGAGCAGTTCTTC | CASSHGLAGNEQFF